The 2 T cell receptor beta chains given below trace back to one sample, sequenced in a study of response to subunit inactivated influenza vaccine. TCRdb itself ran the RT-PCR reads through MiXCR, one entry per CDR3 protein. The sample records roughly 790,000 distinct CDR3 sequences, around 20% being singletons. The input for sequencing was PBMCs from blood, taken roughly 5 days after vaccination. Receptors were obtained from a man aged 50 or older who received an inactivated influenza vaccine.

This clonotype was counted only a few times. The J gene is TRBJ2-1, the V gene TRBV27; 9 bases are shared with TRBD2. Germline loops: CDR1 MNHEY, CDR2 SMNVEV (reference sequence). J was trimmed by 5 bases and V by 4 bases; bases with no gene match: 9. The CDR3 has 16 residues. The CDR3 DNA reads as TGTGCCAGCAGTTCCCTAGCGGGACACGGGCACAATGAGCAGTTCTTC. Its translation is CASSSLAGHGHNEQFF.

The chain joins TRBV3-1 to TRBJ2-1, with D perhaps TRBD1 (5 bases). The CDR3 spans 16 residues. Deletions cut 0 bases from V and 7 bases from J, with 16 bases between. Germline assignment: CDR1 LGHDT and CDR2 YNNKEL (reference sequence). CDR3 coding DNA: TGTGCCAGCAGCCAAGAGGGCTTAACAAGGGGAAATGAGCAGTTCTTC. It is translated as CASSQEGLTRGNEQFF.